This T cell receptor beta chain originates from a study of neoadjuvant anti-PD-1 for oral cavity cancer (dated by TCRdb to 2020 to 2022). Study-wide context: Three to four biweekly doses of nivolumab at 3 mg/kg were mostly administered to patients before curative-intent surgical resection. Patients with complete response, partial response or stable disease by RECIST 1.1 were defined as responders, whereas patients with progression were defined as non-responders. There were more than 10 patients in the parent correlative cohort, and the response rate was less than 40%. For patients who did not progress, a fourth nivolumab dose was given around day 43, followed by definitive surgical resection on days 50-56. General study outcomes and caveats: Only three patients per response group were included in the TCR analyses, and larger cohorts for validation were called for by the authors. Greater tumor shrinkage correlated with larger post-treatment sizes of preexisting intratumoral clones, which suggests that expansion of preexisting clones contributed to response. Higher pretreatment blood TCRbeta clonality and lower post-treatment tumor TCRbeta clonality were correlated with higher pretreatment blood Treg/Th17 ratios.

This specimen's time point label, interpreted: after neoadjuvant nivolumab, at surgical resection. The patients had newly diagnosed stage II-IVA oral cavity squamous cell carcinoma and had not received any prior systemic or radiation treatment. Everyone in the cohort had locally advanced, HPV-negative oral cavity squamous cell carcinoma. The samples were obtained from a longitudinal correlative study of a single-arm phase II trial testing neoadjuvant nivolumab in oral cavity squamous cell carcinoma. Genomic DNA-based TCRbeta sequencing was performed on subject-matched pre- and post-treatment PBMCs and tumors from three responders and three non-responders. Genomic DNA was isolated from tumor tissue using the Maxwell RSC DNA from Tissue kit. Details on this clone: No antigen is known for it. Base qualities are not recorded, but no much larger clone differs from it by a single base.

Tumor libraries used mostly 4.5 to 6 ug of input genomic DNA for survey sequencing, with two replicates per sample. TCRbeta libraries were prepared with the immunoSEQ hsTCRbeta kit according to the manufacturer's instructions. Sequencing of the completed libraries took place using an Illumina NovaSeq 6000 S4 flow cell after they had been pooled to around 2.7 nM. The original pipeline was this. Raw data preprocessing and quality control were performed with the immunoSEQ Analyzer. The analysis was limited to productive rearrangements, and each clonotype was defined by a unique CDR3 amino acid sequence. Repertoire clonality was estimated as the Gini-Simpson index, which was computed with the R package tcR. Gini indices were compared with Student's t test, and associations with tumor size change were assessed by Pearson correlation. As stored in TCRdb, this immuneACCESS dataset retains in-frame rearrangements with V and J assigned. A fraction of the clones does not appear; measured against another copy, unresolved V genes explain less than half of the discrepancy, and the remainder lacks a known reason. The V and J calls and clone size come from that table; D and trimming were worked out from the DNA. The sample has roughly 16,000 clones on record, 35% to 40% of them singletons. The top ten hold under 45% of the sample.

Via the germline V gene, CDR1 is MNHNS and CDR2 SASEGT. Measured from the cysteine to the phenylalanine, the CDR3 is 15 residues long. The DNA shown is the 45-base CDR3, in frame from base 1. V and J are truncated by 6 bases and 5 bases respectively, leaving an intervening sequence of 19 bases. The chain is assembled from TRBV6-1 and TRBJ2-5; the D segment might be TRBD1 or TRBD2, since each matches 7 bases. The clonotype comes from a person aged 35 to 85 with oral cavity squamous cell carcinoma. This material consisted of tumor tissue, taken after nivolumab (anti-PD-1) treatment. CDR3 reads: CASSRAGGGLETQYF. The DNA reads TGTGCCAGCAGCCGGGCAGGGGGGGGCCTGGAGACCCAGTACTTC.